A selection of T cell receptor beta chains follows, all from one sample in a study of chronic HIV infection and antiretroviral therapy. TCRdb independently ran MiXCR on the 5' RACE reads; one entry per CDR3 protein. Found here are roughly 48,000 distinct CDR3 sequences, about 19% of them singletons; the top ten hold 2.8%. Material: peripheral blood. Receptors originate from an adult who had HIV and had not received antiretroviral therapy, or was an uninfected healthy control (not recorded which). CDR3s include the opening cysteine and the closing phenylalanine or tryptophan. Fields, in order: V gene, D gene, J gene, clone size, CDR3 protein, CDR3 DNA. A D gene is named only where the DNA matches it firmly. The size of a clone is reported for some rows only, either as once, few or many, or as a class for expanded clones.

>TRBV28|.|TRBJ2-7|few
CASSWGADTYEQYF
TGTGCCAGCAGTTGGGGGGCGGACACCTACGAGCAGTACTTC
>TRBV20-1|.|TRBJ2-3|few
CSAKGQPSTDTQYF
TGCAGTGCTAAGGGGCAACCGAGCACAGATACGCAGTATTTT
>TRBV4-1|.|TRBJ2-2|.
CASSHDNTGELFF
TGCGCCAGCAGCCACGATAATACCGGGGAGCTGTTTTTT
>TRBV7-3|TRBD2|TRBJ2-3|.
CASSSGLAEGTDTQYF
TGTGCCAGCAGCAGCGGACTAGCGGAGGGCACAGATACGCAGTATTTT
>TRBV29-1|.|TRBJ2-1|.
CSGAEQGPRRNEQFF
TGCAGCGGCGCCGAACAGGGTCCCAGGAGGAATGAGCAGTTCTTC
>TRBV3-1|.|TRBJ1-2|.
CASSQPGRGLYGYTF
TGTGCCAGCAGCCAACCGGGACGGGGTCTCTATGGCTACACCTTC
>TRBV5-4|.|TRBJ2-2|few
CASSLPSGVPGELFF
TGTGCCAGCAGCTTACCGTCCGGGGTACCCGGGGAGCTGTTTTTT
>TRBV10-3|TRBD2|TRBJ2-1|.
CAISEPRLASSVEQFF
TGTGCCATCAGTGAGCCAAGACTAGCGTCGAGCGTTGAGCAGTTCTTC
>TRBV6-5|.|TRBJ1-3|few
CASSYGNTIYF
TGTGCCAGCAGTTACGGAAACACCATATATTTT
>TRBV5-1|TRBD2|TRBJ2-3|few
CASSLERETDTQYF
TGCGCCAGCAGCTTGGAGCGGGAAACAGATACGCAGTATTTT
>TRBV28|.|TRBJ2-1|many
CASSLIRGPNEQFF
TGTGCCAGCAGTTTAATCCGGGGACCCAATGAGCAGTTCTTC
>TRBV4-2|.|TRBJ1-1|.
CASSPSRVTEAFF
TGTGCCAGCAGCCCGTCTAGGGTTACGGAAGCTTTCTTT
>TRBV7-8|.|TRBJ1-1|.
CAVGETEAFF
TGTGCCGTAGGGGAGACTGAAGCTTTCTTT
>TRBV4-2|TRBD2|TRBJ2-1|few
CASSQDPLAGVGEQFF
TGTGCCAGCAGCCAAGATCCGCTAGCGGGAGTTGGGGAGCAGTTCTTC
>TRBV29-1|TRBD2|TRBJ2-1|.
CSVPRASGYNEQFF
TGCAGCGTCCCGAGGGCTAGCGGCTACAATGAGCAGTTCTTC
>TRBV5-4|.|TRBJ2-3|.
CASNAAGNARTDTQYF
TGTGCCAGCAACGCCGCGGGAAACGCGCGCACAGATACGCAGTATTTT
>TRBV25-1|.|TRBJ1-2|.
CASSEGRDYGYTF
TGTGCCAGCAGTGAAGGGAGGGACTATGGCTACACCTTC
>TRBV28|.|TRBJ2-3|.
CASSLELGTDTQYF
TGTGCCAGCAGTTTAGAACTAGGCACAGATACGCAGTATTTT
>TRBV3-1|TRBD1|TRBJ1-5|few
CASSLGQYSNQPQHF
TGTGCCAGCAGCTTGGGACAGTATAGCAATCAGCCCCAGCATTTT
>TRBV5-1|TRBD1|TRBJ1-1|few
CASSPLAGTGLNTEAFF
TGCGCCAGCAGCCCTTTGGCCGGGACAGGGTTGAACACTGAAGCTTTCTTT